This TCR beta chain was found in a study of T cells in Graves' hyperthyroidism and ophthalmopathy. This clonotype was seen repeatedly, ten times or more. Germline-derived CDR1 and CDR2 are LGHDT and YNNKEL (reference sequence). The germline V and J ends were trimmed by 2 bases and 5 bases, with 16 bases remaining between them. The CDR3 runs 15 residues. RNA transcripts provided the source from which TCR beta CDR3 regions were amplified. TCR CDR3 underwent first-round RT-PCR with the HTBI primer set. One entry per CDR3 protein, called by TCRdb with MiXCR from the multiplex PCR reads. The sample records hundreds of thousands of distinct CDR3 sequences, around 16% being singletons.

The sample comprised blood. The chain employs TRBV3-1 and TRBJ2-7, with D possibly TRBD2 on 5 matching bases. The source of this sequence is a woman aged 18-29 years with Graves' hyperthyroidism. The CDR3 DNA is TGTGCCAGCAGCCAAAAGGTAGGGAGTTGGAACGAGCAGTACTTC. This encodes CASSQKVGSWNEQYF.